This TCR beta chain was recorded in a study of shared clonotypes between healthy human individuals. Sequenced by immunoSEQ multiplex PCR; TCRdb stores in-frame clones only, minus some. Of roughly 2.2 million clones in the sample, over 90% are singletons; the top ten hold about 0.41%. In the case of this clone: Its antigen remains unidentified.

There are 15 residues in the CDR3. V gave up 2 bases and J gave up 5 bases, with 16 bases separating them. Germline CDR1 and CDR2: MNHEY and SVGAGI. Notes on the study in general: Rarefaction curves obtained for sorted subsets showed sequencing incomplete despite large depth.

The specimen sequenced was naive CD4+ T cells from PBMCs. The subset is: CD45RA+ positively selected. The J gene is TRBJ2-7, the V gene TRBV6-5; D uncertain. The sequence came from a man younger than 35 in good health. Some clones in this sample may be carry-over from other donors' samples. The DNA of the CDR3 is TGTGCCAGCAGTTACCCGAACTTAGCCGGCGACGAGCAGTACTTC. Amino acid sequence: CASSYPNLAGDEQYF.